These T cell receptor beta chains were read from a single sample in a study of cytotoxic CD8 clonotypes in ibrutinib-treated CLL. Using immunoSEQ multiplex PCR, the repertoire was profiled, and TCRdb retains in-frame clones only, with some absent. The repertoire holds fewer than 40,000 clones, with around 67% as singletons. The sequenced sample was PBMCs, obtained at disease progression, from a patient treated with ibrutinib. These TCRs come from a human donor with chronic lymphocytic leukemia. Each CDR3 is given with its conserved first and last residue. Not every row has a clone size; where given, it reads once, few, many or a size class.

few,TRBV18,TRBJ2-3,CASSLTSASTDTQYF
.,TRBV5-1,TRBJ1-4,CASSLERLTNEKLFF
.,TRBV27,TRBJ1-2,CASSLEGAGGYTF
.,TRBV9,TRBJ2-5,CASSVGGSGRETQYF
.,TRBV28,TRBJ2-1,CASARALADRGEQFF
.,TRBV6-1,TRBJ1-2,CASSGPYIRNYGYTF
few,TRBV6-6,TRBJ2-1,CASSSLDKGNNEQFF
few,TRBV5-1,TRBJ2-1,CASSLRTPLDEQFF
.,TRBV5-1,TRBJ2-3,CASSLEKPQDTQYF
.,TRBV5-4,TRBJ2-5,CASSDRGSGKTQYF
few,TRBV9,TRBJ1-1,CASSVVGGIGTEAFF
.,TRBV29-1,TRBJ2-1,CSGSGSDSYNEQFF
.,TRBV20-1,TRBJ2-7,CSALMSYEQYF
.,TRBV9,TRBJ2-1,CASSVGAERSNEQFF
.,TRBV19,TRBJ2-1,CASSKGTGNNEQFF
once,TRBV2,TRBJ2-7,CASTETGGFEQYF
.,TRBV10-3,TRBJ1-1,CAIRKGTWDTEAFF
.,TRBV11-2,TRBJ2-7,CASSPGTGVGWYF
.,TRBV7-2,TRBJ1-1,CASSLWDTGYEAFF
.,TRBV7-3,TRBJ2-5,CASSHKGQGETQYF
few,TRBV30,TRBJ2-7,CAWTHSGGEQYF
few,TRBV20-1,TRBJ1-2,CSADRGRGYTF
.,TRBV12-5,TRBJ2-1,CASGSEVGTSGYNEQFF
.,TRBV10-3,TRBJ2-7,CAISTSGSYEQYF
.,TRBV5-6,TRBJ1-1,CASSLGHNNQAFF
.,TRBV6-6,TRBJ1-5,CASSPGSIRQPQHF
few,TRBV27,TRBJ2-1,CASSLRTSGSYNEQFF